The 3 T cell receptor beta chains below were found in one sample sequenced in a study of OX40 agonist ivuxolimab in advanced cancers. TCRdb's copy holds only in-frame clones and misses some; the assay was immunoSEQ multiplex PCR. The data contain roughly 59,000 clones, around 90% of them singletons. The sequenced sample was CD4+ or CD8+ T cells sorted from blood, obtained in a trial of the OX40 agonist ivuxolimab. The receptors were sampled from an adult with an advanced solid tumor such as melanoma, head and neck, liver or kidney cancer.

V is TRBV5-6 and J is TRBJ2-1; D may match TRBD1 or TRBD2 (5 bases each). The CDR3 contains 15 residues. V lost 6 bases and J 7 bases, leaving 20 bases between the germline ends. Germline V gene sequence: CDR1 SGHDT, CDR2 YYEEEE. The CDR3 sequence is CASNIRDPERNEQFF. Written as DNA, the CDR3 is TGTGCCAGCAACATCCGGGACCCTGAAAGGAATGAGCAGTTCTTC.

The chain combines TRBV6-5 with TRBJ2-5; 7 positions match TRBD2. The CDR3 extends over 15 amino acids. Germline-derived CDR1 and CDR2 are MNHEY and SVGAGI. With V trimmed by 5 bases and J by 1 base, 7 bases remained unmatched. In nucleotides, the CDR3 is TGTGCCAGCAGTCTAGGGGCGGGAGCCCAAGAGACCCAGTACTTC. It encodes CASSLGAGAQETQYF.

The CDR3 region has the DNA TGTGCCAGCAGCTTAGGTAGCAGCACTAATGAAAAACTGTTTTTT. It translates to CASSLGSSTNEKLFF. This chain links TRBV7-9 with TRBJ1-4; D is unresolved. Germline values: CDR1 SEHNR, CDR2 FQNEAQ (reference sequence). Trimming shortened V by 1 base and J by 2 bases, and 8 bases separated the two germline ends. The CDR3 length is 15 residues.